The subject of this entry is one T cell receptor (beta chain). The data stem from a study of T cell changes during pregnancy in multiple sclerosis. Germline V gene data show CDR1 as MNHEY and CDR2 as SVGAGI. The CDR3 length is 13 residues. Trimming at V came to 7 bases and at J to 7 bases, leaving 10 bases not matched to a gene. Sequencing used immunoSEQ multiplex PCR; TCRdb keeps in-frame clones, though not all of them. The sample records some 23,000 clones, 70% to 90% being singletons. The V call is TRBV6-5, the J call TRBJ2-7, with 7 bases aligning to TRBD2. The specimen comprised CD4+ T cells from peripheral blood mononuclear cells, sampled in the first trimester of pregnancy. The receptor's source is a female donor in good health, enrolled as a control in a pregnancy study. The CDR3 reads CASTYIVGGEQYF. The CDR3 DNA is TGTGCCAGCACCTATATCGTGGGGGGGGAGCAGTACTTC.